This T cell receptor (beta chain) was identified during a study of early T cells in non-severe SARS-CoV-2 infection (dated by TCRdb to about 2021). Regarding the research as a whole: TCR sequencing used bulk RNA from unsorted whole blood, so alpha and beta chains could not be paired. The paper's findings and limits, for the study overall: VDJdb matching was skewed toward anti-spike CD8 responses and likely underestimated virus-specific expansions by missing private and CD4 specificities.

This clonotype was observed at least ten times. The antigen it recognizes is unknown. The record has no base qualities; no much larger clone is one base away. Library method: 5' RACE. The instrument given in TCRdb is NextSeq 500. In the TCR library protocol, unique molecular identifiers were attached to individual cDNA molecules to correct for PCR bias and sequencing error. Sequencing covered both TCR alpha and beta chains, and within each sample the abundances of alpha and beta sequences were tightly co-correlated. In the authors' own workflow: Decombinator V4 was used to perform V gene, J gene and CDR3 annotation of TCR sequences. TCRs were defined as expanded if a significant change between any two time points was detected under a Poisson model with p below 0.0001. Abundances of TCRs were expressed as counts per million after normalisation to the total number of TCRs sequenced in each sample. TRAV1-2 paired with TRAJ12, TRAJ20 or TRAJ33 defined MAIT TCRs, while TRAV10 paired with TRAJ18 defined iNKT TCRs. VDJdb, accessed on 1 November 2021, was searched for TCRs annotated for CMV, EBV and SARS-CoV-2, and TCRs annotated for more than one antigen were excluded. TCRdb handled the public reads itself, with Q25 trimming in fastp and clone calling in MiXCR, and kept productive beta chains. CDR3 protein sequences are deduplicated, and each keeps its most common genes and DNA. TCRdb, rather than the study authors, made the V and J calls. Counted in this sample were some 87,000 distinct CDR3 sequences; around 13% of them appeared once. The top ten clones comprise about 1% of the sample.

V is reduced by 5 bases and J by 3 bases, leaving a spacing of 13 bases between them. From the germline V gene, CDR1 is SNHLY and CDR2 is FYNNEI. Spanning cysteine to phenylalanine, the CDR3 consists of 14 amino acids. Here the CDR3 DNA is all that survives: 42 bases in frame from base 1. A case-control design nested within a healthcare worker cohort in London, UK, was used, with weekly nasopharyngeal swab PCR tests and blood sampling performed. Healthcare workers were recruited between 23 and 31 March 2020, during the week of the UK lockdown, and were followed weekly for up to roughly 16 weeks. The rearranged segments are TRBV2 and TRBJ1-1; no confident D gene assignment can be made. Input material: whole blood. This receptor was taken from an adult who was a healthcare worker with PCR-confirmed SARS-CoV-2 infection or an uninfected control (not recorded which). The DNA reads TGTGCCAGCAGTTCGCCCGGGGATTACACTGAAGCTTTCTTT. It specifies CASSSPGDYTEAFF.